The rows below give T cell receptor beta chains drawn from one sample of a study of CD8 T cells in ankylosing spondylitis. TCRdb re-analysed the 5' RACE reads in MiXCR, keeping a single row per CDR3 protein. The table shows around 450,000 distinct CDR3 sequences, with roughly 26% occurring only once. The sequencing input was blood, either unsorted or a sorted T cell fraction (not recorded which). The source of these receptors is a male donor with ankylosing spondylitis. Both conserved end residues are part of each CDR3. A D gene is named only where the DNA matches it firmly. A clone size is listed for some rows: how often the clone was seen (once, few, many), or a class if it is expanded.

clone_size	d_call	v_call	j_call	cdr3_aa	cdr3_nt
NA	NA	TRBV11-2	TRBJ1-4	CASSFRTLDEKLFF	TGTGCCAGCAGCTTTAGGACACTGGACGAAAAACTGTTTTTT
NA	NA	TRBV24-1	TRBJ2-1	CATSDSRRSPRGQFF	TGTGCCACCAGTGACTCAAGGCGGTCCCCGAGGGGGCAGTTCTTC
NA	NA	TRBV5-1	TRBJ2-1	CASSISGSGWDEQFF	TGCGCCAGCAGCATCTCGGGTTCAGGGTGGGATGAGCAGTTCTTC
few	TRBD2	TRBV20-1	TRBJ2-3	CSARELAGPSDTQYF	TGCAGTGCTAGAGAGTTAGCGGGACCTTCCGATACGCAGTATTTT
many	NA	TRBV12-3/TRBV12-4	TRBJ2-7	CASSLQSSYEQYF	TGTGCCAGCAGTCTTCAAAGCTCCTACGAGCAGTACTTC
few	NA	TRBV3-1	TRBJ2-7	CASSQAAGEQYF	TGTGCCAGCAGCCAAGCAGCGGGCGAGCAGTACTTC
NA	TRBD1	TRBV3-1	TRBJ2-5	CASSTNRGQETQYF	TGTGCCAGCAGCACTAACAGGGGTCAAGAGACCCAGTACTTC
NA	TRBD1	TRBV11-1	TRBJ2-3	CASSPGDRGLLAASTDTQYF	TGTGCCAGCAGCCCCGGGGACAGGGGGCTGCTAGCGGCTAGCACAGATACGCAGTATTTT
few	TRBD2	TRBV5-1	TRBJ2-1	CASSFLAGVGNEQFF	TGCGCCAGCAGCTTTCTAGCGGGAGTGGGAAATGAGCAGTTCTTC
NA	NA	TRBV6-1	TRBJ1-2	CASSSSMTVYGYTF	TGTGCCAGCAGCTCATCGATGACGGTCTATGGCTACACCTTC
NA	NA	TRBV27	TRBJ2-4	CASSSRAQNIQYF	TGTGCCAGCAGTTCTCGGGCCCAAAACATTCAGTACTTC
NA	NA	TRBV18	TRBJ2-3	CASSPLYRDADTQYF	TGTGCCAGCTCACCGCTCTACAGGGACGCAGATACGCAGTATTTT
few	NA	TRBV20-1	TRBJ1-2	CSAGGLANYGYTF	TGCAGTGCCGGGGGGTTAGCTAACTATGGCTACACCTTC
NA	NA	TRBV11-2	TRBJ2-6	CASSLDRVAGANVLTF	TGTGCCAGCAGCTTAGACAGGGTGGCCGGGGCCAACGTCCTGACTTTC
few	NA	TRBV10-1	TRBJ1-5	CASSIGDQPQHF	TGCGCCAGCTCTATCGGGGATCAGCCCCAGCATTTT
NA	TRBD2	TRBV29-1	TRBJ2-2	CSGGGLAGGTGELFF	TGCAGCGGCGGGGGGCTAGCGGGAGGAACCGGGGAGCTGTTTTTT
few	NA	TRBV24-1	TRBJ2-1	CATSRGARLSSYNEQFF	TGTGCCACCAGCCGTGGGGCCAGATTGAGCTCCTACAATGAGCAGTTCTTC
NA	NA	TRBV5-1	TRBJ2-5	CASSGGTAHLETQYF	TGCGCCAGCAGCGGCGGGACTGCCCATTTGGAGACCCAGTACTTC
few	NA	TRBV14	TRBJ2-1	CASSRQAAYNEQFF	TGTGCCAGCAGCCGACAGGCAGCCTACAATGAGCAGTTCTTC
few	NA	TRBV21-1	TRBJ2-2	CASSDGEGEANTGELFF	TGTGCCAGCAGCGACGGTGAGGGGGAGGCGAACACCGGGGAGCTGTTTTTT
few	TRBD1	TRBV6-1	TRBJ2-6	CASDRGLSGANVLTF	TGTGCCAGCGACAGGGGATTGTCTGGGGCCAACGTCCTGACTTTC
NA	NA	TRBV3-1	TRBJ1-2	CASSQGTATYGYTF	TGTGCCAGCAGCCAAGGGACAGCCACCTATGGCTACACCTTC
NA	NA	TRBV30	TRBJ1-3	CAWSPGRLGNTIYF	TGTGCCTGGAGCCCGGGAAGGCTCGGAAACACCATATATTTT
many	NA	TRBV20-1	TRBJ2-1	CSAGRYNEQFF	TGCAGTGCTGGCAGGTACAATGAGCAGTTCTTC
NA	TRBD2	TRBV7-9	TRBJ2-1	CASSLAGTSGNNEQFF	TGTGCCAGCAGCTTAGCGGGTACTAGCGGGAACAATGAGCAGTTCTTC
many	NA	TRBV7-2	TRBJ1-4	CASSLNAPGTGEKLFF	TGTGCCAGCAGCTTAAACGCACCCGGGACTGGAGAAAAACTGTTTTTT
NA	TRBD1	TRBV7-9	TRBJ2-5	CASSPDFRGQGETQYF	TGTGCCAGCAGCCCAGACTTCAGGGGGCAGGGGGAGACCCAGTACTTC
NA	NA	TRBV10-3	TRBJ2-3	CAISGPTAADTQYF	TGTGCCATCAGTGGCCCGACTGCGGCAGATACGCAGTATTTT
NA	NA	TRBV7-9	TRBJ2-5	CASSRGSMGKETQYF	TGTGCCAGCAGCCGAGGGTCCATGGGCAAAGAGACCCAGTACTTC
few	NA	TRBV10-3	TRBJ2-3	CAISEYGQTTDTQYF	TGTGCCATCAGTGAGTACGGACAGACCACAGATACGCAGTATTTT
NA	TRBD2	TRBV5-6	TRBJ2-1	CASSFRYIAGKVNEQFF	TGTGCCAGCAGCTTTCGCTATATAGCGGGAAAAGTCAATGAGCAGTTCTTC
NA	TRBD2	TRBV20-1	TRBJ2-7	CSALNLGGLAGVEQYF	TGCAGTGCCCTGAATCTCGGCGGGCTAGCGGGAGTTGAGCAGTACTTC
NA	NA	TRBV5-1	TRBJ1-1	CASRTGAVNTEAFF	TGCGCCAGCAGAACCGGGGCCGTGAACACTGAAGCTTTCTTT
NA	TRBD2	TRBV7-2	TRBJ2-1	CASSPQALAGNNEQFF	TGTGCCAGCAGCCCCCAGGCACTAGCGGGAAACAATGAGCAGTTCTTC
NA	NA	TRBV18	TRBJ2-5	CASSAMETQYF	TGTGCCAGCTCCGCAATGGAGACCCAGTACTTC
NA	NA	TRBV6-1	TRBJ2-5	CASRIGFRQETQYF	TGTGCCAGCAGGATCGGGTTCCGCCAAGAGACCCAGTACTTC
few	NA	TRBV18	TRBJ2-1	CASSPLPKNYRNEQFF	TGTGCCAGCTCACCCTTACCTAAGAACTACCGCAATGAGCAGTTCTTC
NA	NA	TRBV6-1	TRBJ2-7	CASSEALQGIYEQYF	TGTGCCAGCAGTGAAGCTCTCCAGGGGATCTACGAGCAGTACTTC
many	NA	TRBV20-1	TRBJ1-2	CSAQLTVYGYTF	TGCAGTGCCCAACTTACAGTTTATGGCTACACCTTC
few	NA	TRBV7-9	TRBJ2-5	CASSLIQGKETQYF	TGTGCCAGCAGCTTAATTCAGGGAAAAGAGACCCAGTACTTC
once	TRBD1	TRBV29-1	TRBJ2-3	CSLSGTAALTSTDTQYF	TGCAGCTTATCCGGGACAGCTGCTTTGACTAGCACAGATACGCAGTATTTT
NA	NA	TRBV10-3	TRBJ2-3	CAISESTRTFTDTQYF	TGTGCCATCAGTGAGTCGACTCGGACATTCACAGATACGCAGTATTTT
few	NA	TRBV2	TRBJ1-5	CASSEGSAGRNQPQHF	TGTGCCAGCAGTGAGGGGTCGGCCGGACGCAATCAGCCCCAGCATTTT
NA	TRBD1	TRBV5-1	TRBJ1-6	CASSAQQGAGNSPLHF	TGCGCCAGCAGCGCCCAACAGGGGGCGGGGAATTCACCCCTCCACTTT
NA	TRBD1	TRBV5-1	TRBJ1-2	CASSLRQGERGYTF	TGCGCCAGCAGCCTCAGACAGGGGGAACGTGGCTACACCTTC
NA	NA	TRBV5-1	TRBJ1-1	CASSLEGRGNTEAFF	TGCGCCAGCAGCTTGGAAGGACGGGGGAACACTGAAGCTTTCTTT
NA	TRBD2	TRBV20-1	TRBJ2-5	CSARDQTSGQETQYF	TGCAGTGCTAGAGACCAGACTAGCGGTCAAGAGACCCAGTACTTC
NA	NA	TRBV4-1	TRBJ2-6	CASSRDVSGANVLTF	TGCGCCAGCAGCCGGGACGTCTCTGGGGCCAACGTCCTGACTTTC
few	NA	TRBV20-1	TRBJ2-5	CSAPNRGGIGETQYF	TGCAGTGCACCTAATCGTGGGGGGATTGGGGAGACCCAGTACTTC
NA	NA	TRBV15	TRBJ2-3	CATSRSTQGDTQYF	TGTGCCACCAGCAGATCTACCCAGGGGGATACGCAGTATTTT